Listed here are 13 T cell receptor beta chains from one sample, sequenced in a study of cytomegalovirus exposure and HLA in healthy donors. This PCR relied on a set of 60 Vbeta primers and 13 Jbeta primers. The repertoire was sequenced with immunoSEQ multiplex PCR; TCRdb's copy has only in-frame clones and lacks some. Among about 150,000 clones listed, around 10% were seen once. The sample comprised PBMCs. The receptors shown here come from a man in his fifties in good health and CMV-seronegative.

This clone has a handful of counts. The chain links TRBV27 to TRBJ2-2, with D possibly TRBD1 on 5 matching bases. The germline CDR1 and CDR2 sequences are MNHEY and SMNVEV (reference sequence). The CDR3 has 15 amino acids. V was trimmed by 3 bases and J by 1 base, leaving 9 bases between them. This CDR3 reads CASSFNRLNTGELFF. The CDR3 bases are TGTGCCAGCAGTTTTAACAGGCTGAACACCGGGGAGCTGTTTTTT.

This chain links TRBV5-6 with TRBJ2-5, with 7 bases matching TRBD2. The J call may be faulty, since TRBJ2-7 better matches the DNA end. The CDR3 length is 14 residues. The germline V gene encodes CDR1 SGHDT and CDR2 YYEEEE. CDR3 amino acids: CASSSTTSANEQYF. The CDR3 bases are TGTGCCAGCAGCAGTACTACTAGCGCCAACGAGCAGTACTTC.

This clone has a handful of counts. The genes are TRBV11-2 and TRBJ1-2; 7 positions agree with TRBD1. The germline V gene has CDR1 SGHAT and CDR2 FQNNGV. Losses at the gene ends were 4 bases for V and 2 bases for J; bases not matched to a gene: 7. CDR3 length equals 15 residues. CDR3 protein: CASSSPDRFNYGYTF. The CDR3 DNA sequence: TGTGCCAGCAGCTCCCCGGACAGGTTCAACTATGGCTACACCTTC.

This chain links TRBV29-1 with TRBJ2-1; possibly TRBD2 for D (5 bases). Per the germline V gene, CDR1 is SQVTM and CDR2 is ANQGSEA. The CDR3 totals 14 residues. Trimming took 6 bases from V and 6 from J, leaving 18 bases between them. The CDR3 is CSVETQRAVNEQFF. Written as DNA, the CDR3 is TGCAGCGTGGAGACTCAGAGAGCGGTCAATGAGCAGTTCTTC.

The genes are TRBV7-3 and TRBJ2-7; 10 bases map to TRBD1. From germline, CDR1 is SGHTA and CDR2 FQGTGA. This CDR3 has 15 amino acids. After removal of 4 bases from V and 0 bases from J, the junction contained 3 bases not matched to a gene. The CDR3 protein is CASSSGQGSSYEQYF. The CDR3 DNA is TGTGCCAGCAGCTCGGGACAGGGGAGCTCCTACGAGCAGTACTTC.

The table lists this clone with a few counts. The chain carries TRBV5-6 and TRBJ2-1; TRBD2 aligns across 10 bases. The CDR3 runs 16 residues. The V gene end was trimmed by 3 bases and the J gene end by 4 bases; junction bases not matched to a gene: 7. The germline V gene encodes CDR1 SGHDT and CDR2 YYEEEE. CDR3 amino acids: CASSSESGRDYNEQFF. The CDR3 DNA reads as TGTGCCAGCAGCTCGGAAAGCGGGAGGGATTACAATGAGCAGTTCTTC. The complete variable domain, with remaining parts taken from reference TRBV5-6 and TRBJ2-1, reads DAGVTQSPTHLIKTRGQQVTLRCSPKSGHDTVSWYQQALGQGPQFIFQYYEEEERQRGNFPDRFSGHQFPNYSSELNVNALLLGDSALYLCASSSESGRDYNEQFFGPGTRLTVL.

This clone has only a few counts. The chain carries TRBV18 and TRBJ2-5; TRBD1 is a possible D gene (8 bases). The CDR3 loop spans 15 amino acids. In germline, CDR1 is KGHSH, CDR2 LQKENI. V was trimmed by 2 bases and J by 5 bases, leaving 15 bases between them. CDR3 bases: TGTGCCAGCTCACCAAGCAGGGGGCGGGAGGAGACCCAGTACTTC. This translates into CASSPSRGREETQYF. The full variable domain, rest sourced from reference TRBV18 and TRBJ2-5, is NAGVMQNPRHLVRRRGQEARLRCSPMKGHSHVYWYRQLPEEGLKFMVYLQKENIIDESGMPKERFSAEFPKEGPSILRIQQVVRGDSAAYFCASSPSRGREETQYFGPGTRLLVL.

The chain is built from TRBV5-4 and TRBJ1-3; 7 bases align to TRBD1. Germline V lookup: CDR1 SGHNT, CDR2 YYREEE (reference sequence). The CDR3 is 16 residues long. Trimming removed 0 bases from V and 2 bases from J; junction bases left unmatched: 5. CDR3: CASSLGGQRTGNTIYF. As DNA, the CDR3 is TGTGCCAGCAGCTTGGGGGGACAGAGAACTGGAAACACCATATATTTT.

The J gene is TRBJ1-2, the V gene TRBV4-1, with D perhaps TRBD1 (5 bases). The CDR3 contains 15 residues. CDR1 is MGHRA, CDR2 YSYEKL, per germline. Between the trimmed V and J ends, which lost 1 base and 3 bases, there was a span of 12 bases. In DNA, the CDR3 is TGCGCCAGCAGCCAAGCCCAGGGTCTGGACTATGGCTACACCTTC. Its translation is CASSQAQGLDYGYTF.

This clone showed up just a few times. This chain links TRBV25-1 with TRBJ1-2; 9 bases align to TRBD1. The CDR3 extends over 16 amino acids. Looked up from germline, CDR1 is MGHDK and CDR2 is SYGVNS. The V and J ends lost 4 bases and 8 bases, in that order; junction bases with no gene match: 14. The CDR3 reads CASSVAPGQGRGGYTF. In DNA form, the CDR3 reads TGTGCCAGCAGTGTTGCCCCAGGACAGGGGAGAGGAGGCTACACCTTC.

This clone was seen only a few times. This chain joins TRBV13 and TRBJ1-1, with a tentative D call TRBD1 (6 bases). Trimming left V 6 bases short and J 8 bases short, with 16 bases between. The CDR3 has 13 amino acids. The germline V gene has CDR1 PRHDT and CDR2 FYEKMQ (reference sequence). In DNA form, the CDR3 reads TGTGCCAGCAGTCCCACAGGGTTACGCGAAGCTTTCTTT. Translated: CASSPTGLREAFF.

V gene TRBV30 combines with J gene TRBJ1-5; 7 bases line up with TRBD1. Germline values: CDR1 GTSNPN, CDR2 SVGIG (reference sequence). This CDR3 comprises 13 residues. J was trimmed by 5 bases and V by 5 bases; bases with no gene match: 6. The CDR3 DNA follows: TGTGCCTGGGGGACAACAGGGGATCAGCCCCAGCATTTT. The encoded protein is CAWGTTGDQPQHF.

This clone was recorded a few times. V and J are TRBV14 and TRBJ2-3; 8 positions match TRBD2. The germline V gene has CDR1 SGHDN and CDR2 FVKESK. The CDR3 contains 16 residues. V lost 0 bases to trimming and J lost 2 bases; unmatched junction nucleotides: 4. The CDR3 here is CASSQDRGGYTDTQYF. As DNA, the CDR3 is TGTGCCAGCAGCCAAGATCGGGGGGGATACACAGATACGCAGTATTTT.